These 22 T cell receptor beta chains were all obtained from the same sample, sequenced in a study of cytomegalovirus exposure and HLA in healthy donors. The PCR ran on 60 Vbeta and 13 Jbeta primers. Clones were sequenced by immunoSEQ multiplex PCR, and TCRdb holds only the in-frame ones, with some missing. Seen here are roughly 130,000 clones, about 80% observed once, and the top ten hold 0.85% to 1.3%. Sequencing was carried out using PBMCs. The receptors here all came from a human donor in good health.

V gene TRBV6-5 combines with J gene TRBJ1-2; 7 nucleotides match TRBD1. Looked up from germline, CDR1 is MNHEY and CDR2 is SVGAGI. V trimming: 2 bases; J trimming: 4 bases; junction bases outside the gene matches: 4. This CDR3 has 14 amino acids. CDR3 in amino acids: CASSYTGTVYGYTF. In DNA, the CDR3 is TGTGCCAGCAGTTACACCGGGACAGTCTATGGCTACACCTTC.

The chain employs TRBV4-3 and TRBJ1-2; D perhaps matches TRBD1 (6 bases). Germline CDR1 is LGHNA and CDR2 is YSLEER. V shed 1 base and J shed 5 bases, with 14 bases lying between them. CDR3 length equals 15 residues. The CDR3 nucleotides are TGCGCCAGCAGCCAAGCCCCAGCAGGGGAGTATGGCTACACCTTC. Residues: CASSQAPAGEYGYTF.

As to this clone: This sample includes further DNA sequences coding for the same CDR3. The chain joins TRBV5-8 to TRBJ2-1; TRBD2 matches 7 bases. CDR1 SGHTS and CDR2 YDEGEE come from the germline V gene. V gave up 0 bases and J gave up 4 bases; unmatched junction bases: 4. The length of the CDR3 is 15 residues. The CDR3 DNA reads TGTGCCAGCAGCTTGGCGGCTAGCGGTTACAATGAGCAGTTCTTC. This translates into CASSLAASGYNEQFF.

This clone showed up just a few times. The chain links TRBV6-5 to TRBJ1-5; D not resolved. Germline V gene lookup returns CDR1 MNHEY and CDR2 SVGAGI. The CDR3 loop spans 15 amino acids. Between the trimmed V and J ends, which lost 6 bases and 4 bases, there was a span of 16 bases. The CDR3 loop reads CASRLGEGSNQPQHF. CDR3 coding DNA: TGTGCCAGCAGACTCGGGGAGGGCTCTAATCAGCCCCAGCATTTT.

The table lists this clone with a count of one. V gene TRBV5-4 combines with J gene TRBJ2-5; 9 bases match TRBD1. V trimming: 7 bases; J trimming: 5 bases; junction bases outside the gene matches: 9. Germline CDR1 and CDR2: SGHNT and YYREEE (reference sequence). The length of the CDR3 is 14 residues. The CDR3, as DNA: TGTGCCAGCTCCAACCCGGACAGGGGCGAGACCCAGTACTTC. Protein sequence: CASSNPDRGETQYF.

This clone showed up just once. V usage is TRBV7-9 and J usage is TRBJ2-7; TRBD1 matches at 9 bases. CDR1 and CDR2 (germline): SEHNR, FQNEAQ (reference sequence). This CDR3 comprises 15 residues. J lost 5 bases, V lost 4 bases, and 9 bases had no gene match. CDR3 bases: TGTGCCAGCAGCTCCCCACTAGGGACAGGGCACGAGCAGTACTTC. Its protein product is CASSSPLGTGHEQYF.

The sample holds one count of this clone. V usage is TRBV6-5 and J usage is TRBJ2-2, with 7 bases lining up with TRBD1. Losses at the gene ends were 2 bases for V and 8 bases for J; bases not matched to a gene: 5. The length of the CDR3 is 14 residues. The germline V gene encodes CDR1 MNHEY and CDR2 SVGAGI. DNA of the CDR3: TGTGCCAGCAGTTACAGGGGGCGTTCAGGGGAGCTGTTTTTT. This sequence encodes CASSYRGRSGELFF.

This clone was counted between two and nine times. The CDR3 nucleotides are TGTGCCATCCACCCGGCAGCGGGGGATACGCAGTATTTT. Translating it yields CAIHPAAGDTQYF. The V call is TRBV10-3, the J call TRBJ2-3; 7 bases are shared with TRBD2. The CDR3 is 13 amino acids. V shed 8 bases and J 6 bases; nucleotides not matched to a gene: 8. Germline values: CDR1 ENHRY, CDR2 SYGVKD.

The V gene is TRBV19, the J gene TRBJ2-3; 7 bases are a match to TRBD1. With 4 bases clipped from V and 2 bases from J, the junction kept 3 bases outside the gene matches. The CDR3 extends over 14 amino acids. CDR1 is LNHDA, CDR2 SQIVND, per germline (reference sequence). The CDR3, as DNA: TGTGCCAGTAGTACGACAGGGATCACAGATACGCAGTATTTT. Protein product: CASSTTGITDTQYF.

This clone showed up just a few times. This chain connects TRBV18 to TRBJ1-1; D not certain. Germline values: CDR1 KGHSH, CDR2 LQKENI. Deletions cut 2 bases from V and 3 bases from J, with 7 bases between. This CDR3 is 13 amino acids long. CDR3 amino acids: CASSPNADTEAFF. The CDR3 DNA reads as TGTGCCAGCTCACCAAATGCGGACACTGAAGCTTTCTTT. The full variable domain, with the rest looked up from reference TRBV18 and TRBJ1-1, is NAGVMQNPRHLVRRRGQEARLRCSPMKGHSHVYWYRQLPEEGLKFMVYLQKENIIDESGMPKERFSAEFPKEGPSILRIQQVVRGDSAAYFCASSPNADTEAFFGQGTRLTVV.

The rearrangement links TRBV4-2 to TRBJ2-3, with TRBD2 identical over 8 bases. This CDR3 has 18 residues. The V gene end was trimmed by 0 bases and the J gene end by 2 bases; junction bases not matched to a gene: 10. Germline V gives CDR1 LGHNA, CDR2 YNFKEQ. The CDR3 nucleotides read TGTGCCAGCAGCCAAGATCGGGGCGGGGGGCTTTACACAGATACGCAGTATTTT. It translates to CASSQDRGGGLYTDTQYF.

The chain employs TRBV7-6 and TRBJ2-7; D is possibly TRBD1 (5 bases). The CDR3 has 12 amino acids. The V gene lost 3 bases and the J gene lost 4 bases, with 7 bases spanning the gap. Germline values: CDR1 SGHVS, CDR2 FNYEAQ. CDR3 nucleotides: TGTGCCAGCAGCTTGCAGGGTTACGAGCAGTACTTC. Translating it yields CASSLQGYEQYF.

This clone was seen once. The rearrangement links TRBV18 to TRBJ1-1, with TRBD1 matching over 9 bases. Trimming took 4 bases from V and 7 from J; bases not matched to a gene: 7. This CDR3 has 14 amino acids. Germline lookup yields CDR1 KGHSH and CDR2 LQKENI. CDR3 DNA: TGTGCCAGCTCACAGACACAGGGGGCGGTTGAAGCTTTCTTT. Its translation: CASSQTQGAVEAFF. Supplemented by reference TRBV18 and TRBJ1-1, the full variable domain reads NAGVMQNPRHLVRRRGQEARLRCSPMKGHSHVYWYRQLPEEGLKFMVYLQKENIIDESGMPKERFSAEFPKEGPSILRIQQVVRGDSAAYFCASSQTQGAVEAFFGQGTRLTVV.

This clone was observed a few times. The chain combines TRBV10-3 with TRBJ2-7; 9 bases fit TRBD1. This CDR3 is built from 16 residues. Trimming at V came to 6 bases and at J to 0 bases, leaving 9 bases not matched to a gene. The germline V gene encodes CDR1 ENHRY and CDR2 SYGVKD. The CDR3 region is CAIRKGTGMGSYEQYF. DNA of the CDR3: TGTGCCATCAGGAAAGGGACAGGGATGGGCTCCTACGAGCAGTACTTC.

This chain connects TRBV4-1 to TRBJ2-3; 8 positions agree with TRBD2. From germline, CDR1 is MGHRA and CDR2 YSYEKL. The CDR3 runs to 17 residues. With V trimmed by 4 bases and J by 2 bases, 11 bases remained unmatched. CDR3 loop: CASSPTLGGAFTDTQYF. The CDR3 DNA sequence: TGCGCCAGCAGCCCAACACTCGGGGGGGCTTTCACAGATACGCAGTATTTT.

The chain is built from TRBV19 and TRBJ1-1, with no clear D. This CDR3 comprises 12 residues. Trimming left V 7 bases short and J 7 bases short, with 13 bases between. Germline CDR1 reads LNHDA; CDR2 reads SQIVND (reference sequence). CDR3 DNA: TGTGCCAGTACCGATAACGGGAGTGAAGCTTTCTTT. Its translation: CASTDNGSEAFF.

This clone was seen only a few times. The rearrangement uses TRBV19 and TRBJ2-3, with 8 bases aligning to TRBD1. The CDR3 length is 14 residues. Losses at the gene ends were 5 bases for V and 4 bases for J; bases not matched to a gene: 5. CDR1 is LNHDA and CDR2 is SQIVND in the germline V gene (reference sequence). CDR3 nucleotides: TGTGCCAGTAGTTCCCAGGGGGCTGCAGATACGCAGTATTTT. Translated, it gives CASSSQGAADTQYF.

The CDR3: CASSIDGQSKETQYF. As DNA, the CDR3 is TGTGCCAGTAGTATAGACGGACAGTCGAAAGAGACCCAGTACTTC. The chain is built from TRBV19 and TRBJ2-5, with D maybe TRBD1 (6 bases). Germline-derived CDR1 and CDR2 are LNHDA and SQIVND (reference sequence). The CDR3 runs to 15 residues. V was cut by 0 bases and J by 3 bases, with 11 bases left in between.

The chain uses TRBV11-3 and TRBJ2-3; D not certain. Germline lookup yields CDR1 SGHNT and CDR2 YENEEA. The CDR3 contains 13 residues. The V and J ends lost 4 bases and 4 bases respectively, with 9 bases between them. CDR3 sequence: CASSSESPDTQYF. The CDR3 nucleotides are TGTGCCAGCAGCTCCGAGTCCCCAGATACGCAGTATTTT.

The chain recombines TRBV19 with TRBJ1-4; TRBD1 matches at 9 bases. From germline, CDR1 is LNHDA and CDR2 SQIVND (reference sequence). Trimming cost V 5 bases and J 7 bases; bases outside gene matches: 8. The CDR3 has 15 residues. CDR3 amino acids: CASSPDRGGGEKLFF. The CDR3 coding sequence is TGTGCCAGTAGTCCGGACAGGGGAGGAGGTGAAAAACTGTTTTTT. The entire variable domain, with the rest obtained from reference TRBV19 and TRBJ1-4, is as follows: DGGITQSPKYLFRKEGQNVTLSCEQNLNHDAMYWYRQDPGQGLRLIYYSQIVNDFQKGDIAEGYSVSREKKESFPLTVTSAQKNPTAFYLCASSPDRGGGEKLFFGSGTQLSVL.

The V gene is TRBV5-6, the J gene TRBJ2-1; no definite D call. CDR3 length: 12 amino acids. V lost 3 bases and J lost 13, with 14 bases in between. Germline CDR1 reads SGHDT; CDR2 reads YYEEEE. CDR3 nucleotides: TGTGCCAGCAGCTCGTCTCCGGGTGAACAGTTCTTC. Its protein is CASSSSPGEQFF.

As DNA, the CDR3 is TGTGCCAGCAGCTTAGGAGGGGGCGGCGGAAGCAGCAATCAGCCCCAGCATTTT. This codes for CASSLGGGGGSSNQPQHF. The chain uses TRBV7-9 and TRBJ1-5; 7 bases match TRBD1. The CDR3 is 18 residues long. Germline CDR1 and CDR2: SEHNR and FQNEAQ (reference sequence). With V trimmed by 1 base and J by 1 base, 10 bases remained unmatched.